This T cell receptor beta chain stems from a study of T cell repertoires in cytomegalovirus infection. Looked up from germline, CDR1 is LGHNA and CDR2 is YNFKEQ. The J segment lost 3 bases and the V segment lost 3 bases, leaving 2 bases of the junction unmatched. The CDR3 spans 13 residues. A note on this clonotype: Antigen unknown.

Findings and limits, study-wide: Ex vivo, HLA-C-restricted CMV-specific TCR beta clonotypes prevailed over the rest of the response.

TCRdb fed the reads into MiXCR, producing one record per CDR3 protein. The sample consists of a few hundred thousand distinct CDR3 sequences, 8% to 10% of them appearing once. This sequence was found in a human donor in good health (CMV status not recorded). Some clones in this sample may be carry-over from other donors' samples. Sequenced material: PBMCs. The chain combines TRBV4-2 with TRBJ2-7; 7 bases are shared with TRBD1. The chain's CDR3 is CASSQYRGYEQYF. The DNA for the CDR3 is TGTGCCAGCAGCCAGTACAGGGGCTACGAGCAGTACTTC.